Ten or more counts support the clone carrying this T cell receptor beta chain. The antigen remains undetermined. The entry originates in a study of response to subunit inactivated influenza vaccine. Study observations and caveats: Authors suggested each seasonal flu vaccination may recruit only limited numbers of new T cells.

Deletions cut 2 bases from V and 5 bases from J, with 9 bases between. Germline V gene lookup returns CDR1 SGHTA and CDR2 FQGNSA. The CDR3 spans 13 residues. TCRdb reprocessed the RT-PCR reads via MiXCR and lists one record per CDR3 protein. The table lists 800,000 or so distinct CDR3 sequences, around 20% of them singletons. The origin of this receptor is a man in his fifties who received an inactivated influenza vaccine. The V gene is TRBV7-2, the J gene TRBJ2-5; D ambiguous. Sequences were derived from PBMCs from blood, sampled roughly 5 days after vaccination. The DNA of the CDR3 is TGTGCCAGCAGCTTACCTTGGATGGAGACCCAGTACTTC. Translating gives CASSLPWMETQYF.